This T cell receptor (beta chain) originates from a study of T cells in Graves' hyperthyroidism and ophthalmopathy. This clonotype showed up many times. Amplification yielded TCR beta CDR3 regions, with RNA transcripts as the source. The study used the HTBI primer set for a first-round RT-PCR of the TCR CDR3. TCRdb re-called the multiplex PCR reads with MiXCR, one entry per CDR3 protein. The sample contains about 360,000 distinct CDR3 sequences, roughly 13% of which appear only once. V lost 4 bases and J lost 0, with 9 bases in between. Germline V lookup: CDR1 SEHNR, CDR2 FQNEAQ (reference sequence). The CDR3 is 14 residues long.

The receptor comes from a woman under 30 with Graves' hyperthyroidism. V and J are TRBV7-9 and TRBJ2-5; perhaps TRBD1 as D (5 bases). Specimen: blood. CDR3 DNA sequence: TGTGCCAGCAGCTCCGACAGAAACCAAGAGACCCAGTACTTC. This sequence encodes CASSSDRNQETQYF. The whole variable domain, remainder taken from reference TRBV7-9 and TRBJ2-5, is DTGVSQNPRHKITKRGQNVTFRCDPISEHNRLYWYRQTLGQGPEFLTYFQNEAQLEKSRLLSDRFSAERPKGSFSTLEIQRTEQGDSAMYLCASSSDRNQETQYFGPGTRLLVL.